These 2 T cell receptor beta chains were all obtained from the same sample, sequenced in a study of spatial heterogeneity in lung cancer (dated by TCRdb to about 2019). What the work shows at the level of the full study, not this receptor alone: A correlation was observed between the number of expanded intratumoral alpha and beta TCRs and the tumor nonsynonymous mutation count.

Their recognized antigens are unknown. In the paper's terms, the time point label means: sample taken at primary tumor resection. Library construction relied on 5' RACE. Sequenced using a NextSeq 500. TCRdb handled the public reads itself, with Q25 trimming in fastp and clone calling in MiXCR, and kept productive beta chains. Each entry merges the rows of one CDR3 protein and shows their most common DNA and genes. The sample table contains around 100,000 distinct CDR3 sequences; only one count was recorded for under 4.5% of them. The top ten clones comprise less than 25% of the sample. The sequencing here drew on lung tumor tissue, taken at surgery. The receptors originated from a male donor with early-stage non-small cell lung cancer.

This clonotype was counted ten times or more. The CDR3 nucleotides read TGTGCCAGCCAGGGAGACACAGATACGCAGTATTTT. This sequence encodes CASQGDTDTQYF. The genes are TRBV6-5 and TRBJ2-3; tentatively, D is TRBD1 or TRBD2 (5 bases each). The CDR3 extends over 12 amino acids. Deletions cut 8 bases from V and 2 bases from J, with 8 bases between. The germline V gene encodes CDR1 MNHEY and CDR2 SVGAGI.

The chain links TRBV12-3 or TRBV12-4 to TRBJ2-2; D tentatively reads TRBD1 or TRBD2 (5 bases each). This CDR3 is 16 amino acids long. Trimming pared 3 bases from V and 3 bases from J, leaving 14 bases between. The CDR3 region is CASSFGGAQYTGELFF. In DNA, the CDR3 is TGTGCCAGCAGTTTTGGGGGAGCCCAGTACACCGGGGAGCTGTTTTTT.